This entry concerns a single T cell receptor (beta chain). Repertoires were generated with immunoSEQ multiplex PCR, while TCRdb's copy carries only in-frame clones and drops some. This table holds about 40,000 clones, around 93% found once. CDR3 size: 15 residues. The V gene lost 0 bases and the J gene lost 5 bases, with 13 bases spanning the gap. Germline assignment: CDR1 SGHNT and CDR2 YYREEE (reference sequence). The data stem from a study of T cell changes during pregnancy in multiple sclerosis. The genes are TRBV5-4 and TRBJ2-3, with D tentatively TRBD2 (7 bases). Sequenced here: CD4+ T cells from peripheral blood mononuclear cells, sampled after pregnancy. The receptor was isolated from a female donor with multiple sclerosis, enrolled in a pregnancy study. The CDR3 reads CASSLATGGGDTQYF. The CDR3 DNA reads as TGTGCCAGCAGCTTGGCCACGGGGGGCGGAGATACGCAGTATTTT. Full variable domain (remainder filled in from reference TRBV5-4 and TRBJ2-3): ETGVTQSPTHLIKTRGQQVTLRCSSQSGHNTVSWYQQALGQGPQFIFQYYREEENGRGNFPPRFSGLQFPNYSSELNVNALELDDSALYLCASSLATGGGDTQYFGPGTRLTVL.